These T cell receptor beta chains were read from a single sample in a study of CD8 T cells in Susac syndrome. TCRdb re-called the immunoSEQ multiplex PCR reads through MiXCR, storing one row per CDR3 protein. The sample holds roughly 130,000 distinct CDR3 sequences; over 90% are singletons and the top ten take roughly 0.11%. Specimen: CD4+ T cells from PBMCs. The receptors stem from a human donor in good health. The CDR3 runs from the conserved cysteine through the conserved F or W. Each record gives: CDR3 length, clone size, D gene, V gene, J gene, CDR3 protein, CDR3 DNA. The D gene is left open where the match is weak. The size field is filled for only some rows; it gives once, few, many or a size class.

15	.	TRBD1	TRBV6-5	TRBJ2-1	CASRAGTGGFNEQFF	TGTGCCAGCAGGGCCGGGACAGGGGGATTCAATGAGCAGTTCTTC
12	.	.	TRBV13	TRBJ2-7	CASASRAYEQYF	TGTGCCAGCGCGAGCAGGGCATACGAGCAGTACTTC
14	.	TRBD1	TRBV28	TRBJ1-2	CASSTRTGGDGYTF	TGTGCCAGCAGTACCCGTACAGGGGGAGATGGCTACACCTTC
14	.	TRBD1	TRBV20-1	TRBJ1-2	CSATTGGRNYGYTF	TGCAGTGCGACCACAGGGGGTAGAAACTATGGCTACACCTTC
13	once	.	TRBV18	TRBJ1-1	CASSPRVGTEAFF	TGTGCCAGCTCTCCGAGAGTGGGTACTGAAGCTTTCTTT
16	.	TRBD1	TRBV5-1	TRBJ2-1	CASSLAGTGWYNEQFF	TGCGCCAGCAGCTTGGCCGGGACAGGGTGGTACAATGAGCAGTTCTTC
11	.	.	TRBV2	TRBJ1-2	CASDRLGGYTF	TGTGCCAGCGACCGACTGGGGGGCTACACCTTC
15	.	.	TRBV18	TRBJ2-1	CASSPWRTDNDEQFF	TGTGCCAGCTCACCCTGGCGGACAGATAACGATGAGCAGTTCTTC
16	.	TRBD2	TRBV7-2	TRBJ2-7	CASSLNLLAGGYEQYF	TGTGCCAGCAGCTTAAACCTACTAGCGGGAGGCTACGAGCAGTACTTC
20	.	TRBD2	TRBV5-1	TRBJ2-4	CASSPGLAGGDTPAKNIQYF	TGCGCCAGCAGCCCGGGACTAGCGGGAGGGGACACCCCAGCCAAAAACATTCAGTACTTC
14	.	.	TRBV5-1	TRBJ2-5	CASSLWGGKETQYF	TGCGCCAGCAGCTTATGGGGTGGAAAAGAGACCCAGTACTTC
12	.	.	TRBV29-1	TRBJ2-7	CSVVWGAYEQYF	TGCAGCGTTGTTTGGGGGGCCTACGAGCAGTACTTC
14	once	TRBD2	TRBV3-1	TRBJ2-1	CASSQGLAGWEQFF	TGTGCCAGCAGCCAAGGGCTAGCGGGCTGGGAGCAGTTCTTC
14	.	.	TRBV5-1	TRBJ2-7	CASSIRDQNYEQYF	TGCGCCAGCAGCATCCGGGACCAGAACTACGAGCAGTACTTC
14	.	.	TRBV6-5	TRBJ2-3	CASRQGAPTDTQYF	TGTGCCAGCAGGCAGGGAGCCCCTACAGATACGCAGTATTTT
14	.	.	TRBV10-3	TRBJ2-2	CAIGGWATTGELFF	TGTGCCATCGGTGGTTGGGCAACAACCGGGGAGCTGTTTTTT
13	.	.	TRBV5-1	TRBJ2-2	CASSPPGAGELFF	TGCGCCAGCAGCCCCCCCGGGGCCGGGGAGCTGTTTTTT
14	.	.	TRBV5-4	TRBJ2-5	CASSLEGPGETQYF	TGTGCCAGCAGCTTGGAAGGGCCCGGAGAGACCCAGTACTTC
15	.	.	TRBV2	TRBJ2-7	CASSESPEQGRGQYF	TGTGCCAGCAGTGAAAGCCCGGAACAGGGACGGGGGCAGTACTTC
12	.	.	TRBV6-1	TRBJ2-4	CASSIDSNIQYF	TGTGCCAGCAGTATCGACAGCAACATTCAGTACTTC
15	.	TRBD1	TRBV2	TRBJ2-1	CASSYRGASYNEQFF	TGTGCCAGCAGTTACAGGGGAGCTTCCTACAATGAGCAGTTCTTC
12	.	.	TRBV5-1	TRBJ2-2	CASSRSSEMLFF	TGCGCCAGCAGCCGCTCCAGTGAGATGCTGTTTTTT
16	.	TRBD2	TRBV28	TRBJ2-5	CASSPGLAGGSETQYF	TGTGCCAGCAGTCCCGGACTAGCGGGAGGGAGTGAGACCCAGTACTTC
13	.	.	TRBV29-1	TRBJ2-5	CSVVTYTHETQYF	TGCAGCGTTGTAACTTACACTCACGAGACCCAGTACTTC
14	.	TRBD1	TRBV18	TRBJ2-6	CASSPRQGEHVLTF	TGTGCCAGCTCCCCCAGACAGGGGGAACACGTCCTGACTTTC
15	.	TRBD1	TRBV20-1	TRBJ1-1	CSARASGQGNTEAFF	TGCAGTGCTAGAGCCTCCGGACAGGGAAACACTGAAGCTTTCTTT
14	.	.	TRBV18	TRBJ2-7	CASSINVTPAEQYF	TGTGCCAGCTCAATTAATGTCACCCCAGCCGAGCAGTACTTC
14	.	TRBD1	TRBV15	TRBJ2-5	CATSRDQGVGTQYF	TGTGCCACCAGCAGAGATCAGGGGGTCGGGACCCAGTACTTC
14	.	.	TRBV29-1	TRBJ1-5	CSVITGQGHQPQHF	TGCAGCGTTATTACGGGGCAGGGGCATCAGCCCCAGCATTTT
18	.	TRBD1	TRBV5-4	TRBJ2-4	CASSPTTGLNLAKNIQYF	TGTGCCAGCAGCCCGACGACAGGGCTTAATCTAGCCAAAAACATTCAGTACTTC
16	once	TRBD2	TRBV7-2	TRBJ2-5	CASSPRRLAGVETQYF	TGTGCCAGCAGCCCCCGCCGACTAGCGGGAGTGGAGACCCAGTACTTC
16	.	TRBD1	TRBV2	TRBJ1-3	CASSAQGAKNGNTIYF	TGTGCCAGCAGTGCCCAGGGGGCGAAGAATGGAAACACCATATATTTT
14	.	TRBD2	TRBV28	TRBJ2-2	CASSSGSLPGELFF	TGTGCCAGCAGTAGCGGGAGTCTCCCCGGGGAGCTGTTTTTT
15	.	TRBD2	TRBV24-1	TRBJ2-5	CATSDFGTSAETQYF	TGTGCCACCAGTGATTTTGGGACTAGCGCGGAGACCCAGTACTTC
14	.	TRBD2	TRBV3-1	TRBJ2-1	CASSPSGRYNEQFF	TGTGCCAGCAGCCCTAGCGGGAGGTATAATGAGCAGTTCTTC
15	.	TRBD2	TRBV12-3/TRBV12-4	TRBJ2-7	CASSPSGTSLSEQYF	TGTGCCAGCAGTCCTTCCGGGACTAGCTTGAGCGAGCAGTACTTC
14	.	.	TRBV3-1	TRBJ2-7	CASSLAGVTYEQYF	TGTGCCAGCAGCCTAGCAGGGGTTACCTACGAGCAGTACTTC
15	.	.	TRBV6-1	TRBJ1-5	CASSENRAPNQPQHF	TGTGCCAGCAGTGAAAACAGGGCTCCCAATCAGCCCCAGCATTTT
14	.	.	TRBV15	TRBJ2-7	CATSRDFGAYEQYF	TGTGCCACCAGCAGAGATTTTGGGGCGTACGAGCAGTACTTC
20	.	TRBD1	TRBV11-1	TRBJ1-1	CASSLRGMRGLLIKDTEVFF	TGTGCCAGCAGCCTCAGGGGGATGCGGGGGCTTCTAATAAAGGACACTGAAGTTTTCTTT
12	.	.	TRBV2	TRBJ2-3	CASSIGTDTQYF	TGTGCCAGCAGTATAGGAACAGATACGCAGTATTTT
12	.	.	TRBV4-1	TRBJ1-2	CATGRVNYGYTF	TGCGCCACTGGTCGGGTTAACTATGGCTACACCTTC
15	.	.	TRBV7-9	TRBJ2-3	CASSLSAGTTDTQYF	TGTGCCAGCAGCTTATCTGCTGGGACCACAGATACGCAGTATTTT
16	.	.	TRBV4-1	TRBJ2-7	CASSQEPSYPSYEQYF	TGCGCCAGCAGCCAAGAACCGAGCTACCCTTCCTACGAGCAGTACTTC
14	few	TRBD2	TRBV7-2	TRBJ2-7	CASSLAGTSDEQYF	TGTGCCAGCAGCTTAGCCGGGACTAGCGACGAGCAGTACTTC
14	.	.	TRBV24-1	TRBJ2-1	CATSAPPGDYEQFF	TGTGCCACCAGTGCTCCACCGGGGGACTATGAGCAGTTCTTC
13	.	TRBD2	TRBV6-6	TRBJ2-1	CASTRLADNEQFF	TGTGCCAGCACTAGACTAGCAGATAATGAGCAGTTCTTC
13	.	TRBD1	TRBV3-1	TRBJ2-3	CASRKTGTDTQYF	TGTGCCAGCCGAAAGACAGGGACAGATACGCAGTATTTT
14	.	TRBD2	TRBV12-3/TRBV12-4	TRBJ2-5	CASTPSGSGETQYF	TGTGCCAGCACCCCCAGCGGGAGCGGTGAGACCCAGTACTTC
14	.	.	TRBV6-6	TRBJ2-3	CASGIAVQRDTQYF	TGTGCCAGCGGAATAGCGGTTCAACGAGATACGCAGTATTTT
12	.	.	TRBV27	TRBJ2-7	CASKGKTYEQYF	TGTGCCAGCAAAGGGAAAACCTACGAGCAGTACTTC
15	.	.	TRBV2	TRBJ2-1	CASRRIGATLGEQFF	TGTGCCAGCAGGAGGATTGGGGCCACCCTAGGTGAGCAGTTCTTC
15	.	TRBD2	TRBV5-6	TRBJ2-5	CASSLEGTSLETQYF	TGTGCCAGCAGCTTGGAGGGGACTAGCTTGGAGACCCAGTACTTC